This TCR beta chain was sequenced for a study of blood T cell repertoires in COVID-19. In the study overall: Samples representing acute and convalescent COVID-19 were sourced from the United States, Italy and Spain. PBMCs, B-cell-depleted T cells, or T cells provided the cDNA or gDNA that made up the material.

The CDR3 is 14 residues long. Germline CDR1 is MDHEN and CDR2 is SYDVKM. With 6 bases removed from V and 4 bases from J, the gap between germline ends came to 15 bases. As originally analysed: Estimation of nucleated cell counts relied on the amplification of reference gene primers. Repertoires were generated with immunoSEQ multiplex PCR, while TCRdb's copy carries only in-frame clones and drops some. The V and J calls and the clone size are those of that table, but D and trimming were determined from the DNA. Altogether about 190,000 clones are present, over 75% being singletons, with the ten largest covering 12%.

Sequenced: peripheral blood. The sequence came from a woman aged 45-65 years with acute or convalescent COVID-19. The chain is built from TRBV28 and TRBJ1-2; TRBD1 is a possible D gene (6 bases). This chain's CDR3 is CASSILDSLYGYTF. The CDR3 DNA reads TGTGCCAGCAGCATCCTGGACAGTCTCTATGGCTACACCTTC.